One sample yielded the 29 T cell receptor beta chains listed below, sequenced in a study of T cell repertoires in cytomegalovirus infection. Antigen specificity for these receptors is unknown. TCRdb processed the reads anew with MiXCR; each CDR3 protein has one entry. The data show approximately 910,000 distinct CDR3 sequences, with around 29% seen just once and roughly 13% held by the top ten. Sequenced here: cultured CD8+ T cells from PBMCs, sampled from culture after CMV antigen stimulation. These receptors were collected from a human donor in good health (CMV status not recorded). Some clones in this sample may be carry-over from other donors' samples.

This clonotype was seen many times. The chain is built from TRBV7-6 and TRBJ2-3; 13 bases are shared with TRBD2. The CDR3 consists of 17 residues. Germline CDR1 and CDR2: SGHVS and FNYEAQ. Trimming cost V 3 bases and J 1 base; bases outside gene matches: 4. The CDR3 sequence: CASSLTSGGPGTDTQYF. The CDR3 bases are TGTGCCAGCAGCTTGACTAGCGGGGGGCCGGGCACAGATACGCAGTATTTT.

This clonotype was observed a single time. CDR3 DNA sequence: TGTGCCATCAGCCCGACAGGGTCTGAAGAAAAACTGTTTTTT. Translated: CAISPTGSEEKLFF. The V call is TRBV10-3, the J call TRBJ1-4; 7 bases are a match to TRBD1. The junction had 9 bases not matched to a gene; V was cut back by 6 bases and J by 8 bases. Looked up from germline, CDR1 is ENHRY and CDR2 is SYGVKD. This CDR3 is built from 14 residues.

The genes are TRBV4-1 and TRBJ2-7, with 10 bases fitting TRBD2. The CDR3 is 15 amino acids. V gave up 5 bases and J gave up 0 bases; unmatched junction bases: 4. The germline V gene has CDR1 MGHRA and CDR2 YSYEKL. In DNA form, the CDR3 reads TGCGCCAGCAGCTCCTGGACTAGCGGCTCCTACGAGCAGTACTTC. It encodes CASSSWTSGSYEQYF.

J is TRBJ1-2 and V is TRBV28; 7 nucleotides line up with TRBD1. The trim removed 5 bases at V and 8 bases at J, leaving 20 bases unmatched. This CDR3 region has 17 residues. Germline V gene lookup returns CDR1 MDHEN and CDR2 SYDVKM. CDR3 coding DNA: TGTGCCAGCAGTATCATGGAGGGGGCGCTGGGAGGAGGAGGCTACACCTTC. This sequence encodes CASSIMEGALGGGGYTF.

This clonotype was counted between two and nine times. The rearrangement joins TRBV11-2 to TRBJ1-2; no clear D. CDR3 length: 16 residues. Germline lookup yields CDR1 SGHAT and CDR2 FQNNGV. The V end lost 0 bases, the J end lost 4 bases, and 15 bases lay between the germline ends. CDR3 loop: CASSLDPNVFIYGYTF. Written as DNA, the CDR3 is TGTGCCAGCAGCTTAGATCCTAACGTATTCATCTATGGCTACACCTTC.

This clonotype was observed a few times. The rearrangement links TRBV19 to TRBJ1-2; D uncertain. V gave up 4 bases and J gave up 6 bases, with 15 bases separating them. The CDR3 loop spans 14 amino acids. Germline loops: CDR1 LNHDA, CDR2 SQIVND (reference sequence). Written as DNA, the CDR3 is TGTGCCAGTAGTACGCTCCTGGGTATCCATGGCTACACCTTC. Translating gives CASSTLLGIHGYTF.

The V call is TRBV6-6, the J call TRBJ2-1; D is possibly TRBD1 or TRBD2 (5 bases each). Germline CDR1 and CDR2: MNHNY and SVGAGI (reference sequence). The V and J ends lost 7 bases and 2 bases respectively, with 12 bases between them. This CDR3 region has 14 residues. CDR3 residues: CASTWGSPYNEQFF. CDR3 DNA: TGTGCCAGCACTTGGGGGTCCCCCTACAATGAGCAGTTCTTC.

About this clonotype: One junction end does not reproduce the germline sequence, and a read error may be involved. The chain uses TRBV12-3 or TRBV12-4 and TRBJ1-4, with D perhaps TRBD1 (5 bases). The CDR3 is 14 amino acids. The CDR3 DNA is TGTGCCAACAGTTTAAATCCAGGGTATGAAAAACTGTTTTTT. Protein: CANSLNPGYEKLFF.

This sequence joins TRBV29-1 and TRBJ1-2; 7 bases fit TRBD1. Germline V gives CDR1 SQVTM, CDR2 ANQGSEA. The length of the CDR3 is 13 residues. The ends lost 7 bases at V and 7 bases at J; junction bases unmatched: 12. The CDR3 region is CSANPTGPGGYTF. The CDR3 DNA is TGCAGCGCTAACCCGACAGGGCCTGGTGGCTACACCTTC.

In this sample, this clonotype turned up a few times. The rearrangement links TRBV6-2 or TRBV6-3 to TRBJ2-7, with TRBD2 identical over 11 bases. Germline values: CDR1 MNHEY, CDR2 SVGEGT. V lost 6 bases and J lost 3; bases outside the gene matches: 7. The CDR3 runs 15 residues. The CDR3 DNA follows: TGTGCCAGCAGATTACTAGCGGGGGAGATCTACGAGCAGTACGTC. Its protein is CASRLLAGEIYEQYV.

The chain couples TRBV12-3 or TRBV12-4 to TRBJ2-3; 9 bases fit TRBD2. V dropped 6 bases and J dropped 2; count of bases not matched to a gene: 9. CDR3 length: 16 residues. CDR3 region: CASRFERGAYTDTQYF. CDR3 nucleotides: TGTGCCAGCAGATTCGAGCGGGGGGCTTACACAGATACGCAGTATTTT.

This clonotype was observed many times. The V and J genes are TRBV12-3 or TRBV12-4 and TRBJ2-1; 9 bases align to TRBD2. Losses at the gene ends were 3 bases for V and 3 bases for J; bases not matched to a gene: 9. The CDR3 contains 17 residues. This chain's CDR3 is CASSFIAGAELYNEQFF. The CDR3 nucleotides read TGTGCCAGCAGTTTTATAGCGGGGGCCGAACTCTACAATGAGCAGTTCTTC.

The chain couples TRBV19 to TRBJ1-1; possible D gene TRBD1, 5 bases. The length of the CDR3 is 13 residues. Germline CDR1 LNHDA, CDR2 SQIVND (reference sequence). V dropped 3 bases and J dropped 7 bases, with 12 bases sitting between them. The CDR3: CASSMKGALEAFF. The CDR3 nucleotides are TGTGCCAGTAGTATGAAAGGGGCACTTGAAGCTTTCTTT.

The chain joins TRBV20-1 to TRBJ1-5; D gene uncertain. The CDR3 consists of 16 residues. Germline CDR1 reads DFQATT; CDR2 reads SNEGSKA (reference sequence). Trimming pared 0 bases from V and 10 bases from J, leaving 22 bases between. The CDR3 loop is CSARDRSKSRWAPQHF. CDR3 nucleotides: TGCAGTGCTAGAGATCGGAGCAAGAGTAGATGGGCTCCCCAGCATTTT.

In its sample, this clonotype was seen many times. The chain links TRBV7-6 to TRBJ2-2; D perhaps matches TRBD1 (5 bases). This CDR3 is built from 17 residues. Germline V lookup: CDR1 SGHVS, CDR2 FNYEAQ. V lost 1 base, J lost 3 bases, and 15 bases lay in between. The CDR3 sequence is CASSLGALGLYTGELFF. The CDR3 region has the DNA TGTGCCAGCAGCTTAGGGGCCTTGGGGCTTTACACCGGGGAGCTGTTTTTT.

The chain carries TRBV18 and TRBJ1-1; a possible D gene is TRBD1 (6 bases). Between the trimmed V and J ends, which lost 0 bases and 0 bases, there was a span of 8 bases. The CDR3 consists of 15 residues. Germline assignment: CDR1 KGHSH and CDR2 LQKENI. CDR3 nucleotide sequence: TGTGCCAGCTCACCACCGCCAGGGGTGAACACTGAAGCTTTCTTT. Its protein product is CASSPPPGVNTEAFF.

This clonotype was detected a few times. The V gene is TRBV6-1, the J gene TRBJ2-1, with TRBD2 matching 9 bases. The CDR3 spans 9 residues. Looked up from germline, CDR1 is MNHNS and CDR2 is SASEGT. With V trimmed by 10 bases and J by 13 bases, 2 bases remained unmatched. The CDR3: CATSGAQFF. The CDR3 DNA sequence: TGTGCCACTAGCGGGGCTCAGTTCTTC.

In its sample, this clonotype was seen a few times. This rearrangement joins TRBV3-1 to TRBJ2-3; 12 nucleotides agree with TRBD1. The CDR3 has 16 residues. V was pared by 1 base and J by 8 bases, with 7 bases of the junction left unmatched. CDR1 LGHDT and CDR2 YNNKEL come from the germline V gene (reference sequence). The CDR3 DNA sequence: TGTGCCAGCAGCCAAGGGGACAGGGGGCTGCTAGGTACGCAGTATTTT. Residues: CASSQGDRGLLGTQYF.

The chain couples TRBV4-1 to TRBJ2-7, with D possibly being TRBD1 (6 bases). The V end was cut by 3 bases, the J end by 4 bases, with 16 bases between. This CDR3 is built from 15 residues. Germline V CDR1 and CDR2: MGHRA, YSYEKL. This chain's CDR3 is CASSQATGSGYEQYF. CDR3 in DNA: TGCGCCAGCAGCCAGGCGACAGGTTCGGGGTACGAGCAGTACTTC.

The chain recombines TRBV7-9 with TRBJ2-7; tentatively, D is TRBD1 (6 bases). The CDR3 is made up of 12 amino acids. Per the germline V gene, CDR1 is SEHNR and CDR2 is FQNEAQ (reference sequence). Trimming took 1 base from V and 12 from J, leaving 13 bases between them. CDR3 region: CASSLDPGQTYV. The CDR3 DNA is TGTGCCAGCAGCTTAGATCCCGGACAGACGTACGTC.

The CDR3 reads CASSSEEGNSPLHF. The CDR3 nucleotides are TGTGCCAGCAGTTCCGAGGAAGGGAATTCACCCCTCCACTTT. The V and J genes are TRBV6-5 and TRBJ1-6; D unresolved. Trimming left V 4 bases short and J 7 bases short, with 11 bases between. CDR1 is MNHEY, CDR2 SVGAGI, per germline. The CDR3 consists of 14 residues.

The rearrangement uses TRBV15 and TRBJ2-2; 8 bases fit TRBD1. This CDR3 comprises 16 residues. In germline, CDR1 is LNHNV, CDR2 YYDKDF (reference sequence). V shed 8 bases, J shed 4 bases, and the junction held 12 bases outside the gene matches. The CDR3 sequence is CATPLTAGGITGELFF. Written as DNA, the CDR3 is TGTGCCACCCCATTAACGGCAGGGGGCATCACCGGGGAGCTGTTTTTT.

The sample holds a few counts of this clonotype. The CDR3 sequence is CASTLFSGDEQYF. CDR3 sequence (DNA): TGTGCCAGCACCCTCTTCTCGGGGGACGAGCAGTACTTC. The chain carries TRBV7-9 and TRBJ2-7; possibly TRBD2 for D (6 bases). Germline V gene lookup returns CDR1 SEHNR and CDR2 FQNEAQ (reference sequence). This CDR3 has 13 residues. V was cut by 7 bases and J by 5 bases, with 15 bases left in between.

This clonotype was seen more than once but under ten times. The chain combines TRBV12-3 or TRBV12-4 with TRBJ2-1; TRBD2 agrees at 8 bases. V was clipped by 7 bases and J by 9 bases; unmatched bases: 8. The CDR3 contains 13 residues. CDR3 region: CASTRGGRFEQFF. CDR3 bases: TGTGCCAGCACCCGGGGGGGCCGGTTTGAGCAGTTCTTC.

This clonotype appeared a few times. The chain has TRBV19 and TRBJ1-6; D is unresolved. This CDR3 is 12 amino acids long. V lost 8 bases and J 8 bases, leaving 10 bases between the germline ends. From germline, CDR1 is LNHDA and CDR2 SQIVND (reference sequence). The CDR3 nucleotides read TGTGCCAGTGGATGGGGTGATTCACCCCTCCACTTT. Its translation is CASGWGDSPLHF.

This clonotype was recorded a few times. The gene calls are TRBV10-3 and TRBJ1-3; 7 bases align to TRBD1. There are 15 residues in the CDR3. Germline values: CDR1 ENHRY, CDR2 SYGVKD. V trimming: 7 bases; J trimming: 0 bases; junction bases outside the gene matches: 6. This CDR3 is CAITADRNSGNTIYF. The CDR3 DNA follows: TGTGCCATCACCGCGGACAGGAACTCTGGAAACACCATATATTTT.

This chain uses TRBV4-3 with TRBJ1-1; D may be TRBD1 (5 bases). The germline CDR1 and CDR2 sequences are LGHNA and YSLEER. V lost 1 base to trimming and J lost 6 bases, with 12 bases between them. This CDR3 is 14 amino acids long. The CDR3 protein is CASSQAPGGAEAFF. The CDR3 DNA is TGCGCCAGCAGCCAAGCACCGGGGGGAGCTGAAGCTTTCTTT.

This sequence joins TRBV6-6 and TRBJ1-5; D ambiguous. Germline CDR1 is MNHNY and CDR2 is SVGAGI (reference sequence). The CDR3 is made up of 16 amino acids. V lost 5 bases, J lost 0 bases, and 14 bases lay in between. The CDR3 nucleotides are TGTGCCAGCAGTGAATTGGGAGCTTATAGCAATCAGCCCCAGCATTTT. It codes for CASSELGAYSNQPQHF.

Many counts were recorded for this clonotype. CDR3 coding DNA: TGTGCCAGCAGCTTATCGCAGGGTGTTACTGAAGCTTTCTTT. Translation: CASSLSQGVTEAFF. The chain links TRBV7-6 to TRBJ1-1; tentative D call: TRBD1 (5 bases). CDR1 and CDR2 from the germline V gene are SGHVS and FNYEAQ. The CDR3 runs to 14 residues. V was shortened by 2 bases and J by 5 bases, with 12 bases between the two germline ends.